These 18 T cell receptor beta chains share one sample of origin, sequenced in a study of response to subunit inactivated influenza vaccine. TCRdb independently ran MiXCR on the RT-PCR reads; one entry per CDR3 protein. The table has around 520,000 distinct CDR3 sequences, about 10% seen once. Material: PBMCs from blood, obtained on the day of vaccination. These receptor sequences come from a man aged 50-60 years who received an inactivated influenza vaccine.

In its sample, this clonotype was seen a few times. The V gene is TRBV5-4, the J gene TRBJ2-1, with a possible D match to TRBD1 (5 bases). V lost 1 base, J lost 7 bases, and 9 bases lay in between. Germline V lookup: CDR1 SGHNT, CDR2 YYREEE (reference sequence). The CDR3 spans 13 residues. This CDR3 reads CASSLPRVNEQFF. CDR3 nucleotides: TGTGCCAGCAGCTTGCCCAGGGTAAATGAGCAGTTCTTC.

This clonotype came up many times. The chain links TRBV12-3 or TRBV12-4 to TRBJ2-3; D unclear. V lost 3 bases to trimming and J lost 1 base, with 8 bases between them. This CDR3 spans 14 amino acids. CDR3 region: CASSLSSGTDTQYF. The CDR3 DNA is TGTGCCAGCAGTTTGTCCAGCGGCACAGATACGCAGTATTTT.

The chain employs TRBV28 and TRBJ1-6; perhaps TRBD1 as D (6 bases). Deletions cut 3 bases from V and 14 bases from J, with 14 bases between. The germline V gene encodes CDR1 MDHEN and CDR2 SYDVKM. This CDR3 has 13 residues. CDR3 in DNA: TGTGCCAGCAGTTTTACGCCGGGGGCCACCCTCCACTTT. Its translation is CASSFTPGATLHF.

This clonotype was seen only a few times. The chain combines TRBV3-1 with TRBJ2-5; D is unresolved. V lost 2 bases to trimming and J lost 7 bases, with 5 bases between them. The length of the CDR3 is 11 residues. Germline V gene lookup returns CDR1 LGHDT and CDR2 YNNKEL (reference sequence). CDR3 amino acids: CASSQLGTQYF. In nucleotides, the CDR3 is TGTGCCAGCAGCCAACTAGGGACCCAGTACTTC.

The chain is built from TRBV6-2 or TRBV6-3 and TRBJ2-5, with D maybe TRBD2 (6 bases). CDR1 and CDR2 from the germline V gene are MNHEY and SVGEGT. This CDR3 region has 17 residues. V was shortened by 5 bases and J by 1 base, with 20 bases between the two germline ends. The CDR3 loop reads CASSPWPRGTTQETQYF. CDR3 in DNA: TGTGCCAGCAGTCCCTGGCCGCGGGGCACAACCCAAGAGACCCAGTACTTC.

This clonotype was recorded a few times. The chain links TRBV12-3 or TRBV12-4 to TRBJ2-3; TRBD1 is a possible D gene (6 bases). V was clipped by 4 bases and J by 0 bases, with 11 bases between them. CDR3 length: 15 residues. The CDR3 DNA reads as TGTGCCAGCAGTTGGATAGGGGGTAGCACAGATACGCAGTATTTT. Translated: CASSWIGGSTDTQYF.

This clonotype turned up a few times. The V and J genes are TRBV4-3 and TRBJ2-3; TRBD1 might be the D (5 bases). The CDR3 has 15 residues. CDR1 and CDR2 from the germline V gene are LGHNA and YSLEER. V lost 4 bases, J lost 5 bases, and 16 bases lay in between. The CDR3 sequence is CASSPLLGVGDTQYF. CDR3 bases: TGCGCCAGCAGCCCCCTCCTAGGGGTGGGAGATACGCAGTATTTT.

The V and J genes are TRBV15 and TRBJ2-7, with 8 bases fitting TRBD1. Germline CDR1 reads LNHNV; CDR2 reads YYDKDF (reference sequence). The CDR3 consists of 15 residues. Unmatched junction bases numbered 7, after V lost 3 bases and J lost 3 bases. CDR3 nucleotide sequence: TGTGCCACCAGCAGTCTCTTCGACAGGGGCTACGAGCAGTACTTC. Its translation is CATSSLFDRGYEQYF. Combining the CDR3 with reference TRBV15 and TRBJ2-7 gives the whole variable domain DAMVIQNPRYQVTQFGKPVTLSCSQTLNHNVMYWYQQKSSQAPKLLFHYYDKDFNNEADTPDNFQSRRPNTSFCFLDIRSPGLGDTAMYLCATSSLFDRGYEQYFGPGTRLTVT.

This clonotype showed up many times. The chain has TRBV6-2 or TRBV6-3 and TRBJ2-7, with a possible D match to TRBD1 (6 bases). The V end lost 4 bases, the J end lost 5 bases, and 9 bases lay between the germline ends. The CDR3 sequence is 12 residues long. Germline CDR1 reads MNHEY; CDR2 reads SVGEGT. The DNA of the CDR3 is TGTGCCAGCAGTTGGGCAGGGGACGAGCAGTACTTC. This codes for CASSWAGDEQYF.

This clonotype has a count of ten or more. The chain uses TRBV10-3 and TRBJ2-2; 8 positions agree with TRBD2. This CDR3 is built from 14 residues. J gave up 3 bases and V 10 bases, and 7 bases lay outside the gene matches. Germline V gene sequence: CDR1 ENHRY, CDR2 SYGVKD. CDR3 in DNA: TGTGCCACCGAGAGCGGGGGCTACACCGGGGAGCTGTTTTTT. It is translated as CATESGGYTGELFF.

There are a few counts of this clonotype. The chain links TRBV28 to TRBJ2-2, with D maybe TRBD2 (5 bases). This CDR3 comprises 15 residues. Germline loops: CDR1 MDHEN, CDR2 SYDVKM. Trimming shortened V by 7 bases and J by 4 bases, and 16 bases separated the two germline ends. CDR3 amino acids: CASKSAAAGTGELFF. The DNA of the CDR3 is TGTGCCAGCAAGTCCGCTGCGGCGGGCACCGGGGAGCTGTTTTTT.

The sample holds a few counts of this clonotype. CDR3 coding DNA: TGTGCCAGCAGCCAAACTAGCGGGAGAGATGATACGCAGTATTTT. This encodes CASSQTSGRDDTQYF. The genes are TRBV3-1 and TRBJ2-3; 11 bases line up with TRBD2. The J segment lost 6 bases and the V segment lost 2 bases, leaving 4 bases of the junction unmatched. The germline V gene encodes CDR1 LGHDT and CDR2 YNNKEL (reference sequence). This CDR3 comprises 15 residues.

This chain joins TRBV5-6 and TRBJ2-7; possibly TRBD1 for D (6 bases). This CDR3 comprises 16 residues. Trimming removed 4 bases from V and 3 bases from J, with 20 bases in between. CDR1 is SGHDT and CDR2 is YYEEEE in the germline V gene. The CDR3 DNA follows: TGTGCCAGCAGCCCCGGGTCCGTCCGCAGGGGCTACGAGCAGTACTTC. Translated, it gives CASSPGSVRRGYEQYF.

This clonotype occurred a few times. The V call is TRBV5-1, the J call TRBJ2-5; TRBD1 agrees at 7 bases. Germline CDR1 reads SGHRS; CDR2 reads YFSETQ. V was clipped by 5 bases and J by 5 bases; unmatched bases: 9. This CDR3 has 14 amino acids. The CDR3 bases are TGCGCCAGCAGATGGAGACAGGGCTCCGAGACCCAGTACTTC. Protein sequence: CASRWRQGSETQYF.

This rearrangement joins TRBV6-2 or TRBV6-3 to TRBJ2-1, with 7 bases that match TRBD1. In germline, CDR1 is MNHEY, CDR2 SVGEGT. The CDR3 spans 15 residues. J gave up 9 bases and V 3 bases, and 11 bases lay outside the gene matches. CDR3 sequence reads: CASSYRGRGNGEQFF. CDR3 sequence (DNA): TGTGCCAGCAGTTATCGTGGCAGGGGGAACGGTGAGCAGTTCTTC.

A few counts support this clonotype. The chain uses TRBV12-3 or TRBV12-4 and TRBJ2-7; D call uncertain. Trimming cost V 2 bases and J 9 bases, with 11 bases left between them. The CDR3 covers 12 residues. The CDR3 is CASSLPPKGQYF. CDR3 DNA sequence: TGTGCCAGCAGTTTACCCCCAAAGGGGCAGTACTTC.

This clonotype was counted between two and nine times. The chain is built from TRBV12-3 or TRBV12-4 and TRBJ1-3; weak D call: TRBD1 (5 bases). Trimming stripped 3 bases from V and 4 bases from J, with 10 bases between. This CDR3 is 14 amino acids long. The CDR3 nucleotides are TGTGCCAGCAGTTTCCCAGGGTTCGGAAACACCATATATTTT. Translation gives CASSFPGFGNTIYF.

This clonotype was counted between two and nine times. The chain is built from TRBV4-1 and TRBJ2-2; 9 bases are shared with TRBD1. Germline CDR1 MGHRA, CDR2 YSYEKL. This CDR3 has 16 residues. V was pared by 2 bases and J by 7 bases, with 8 bases of the junction left unmatched. Written as DNA, the CDR3 is TGCGCCAGCAGCCAAACCGGGACAGGGTATAGCGGGGAGCTGTTTTTT. Its translation: CASSQTGTGYSGELFF.